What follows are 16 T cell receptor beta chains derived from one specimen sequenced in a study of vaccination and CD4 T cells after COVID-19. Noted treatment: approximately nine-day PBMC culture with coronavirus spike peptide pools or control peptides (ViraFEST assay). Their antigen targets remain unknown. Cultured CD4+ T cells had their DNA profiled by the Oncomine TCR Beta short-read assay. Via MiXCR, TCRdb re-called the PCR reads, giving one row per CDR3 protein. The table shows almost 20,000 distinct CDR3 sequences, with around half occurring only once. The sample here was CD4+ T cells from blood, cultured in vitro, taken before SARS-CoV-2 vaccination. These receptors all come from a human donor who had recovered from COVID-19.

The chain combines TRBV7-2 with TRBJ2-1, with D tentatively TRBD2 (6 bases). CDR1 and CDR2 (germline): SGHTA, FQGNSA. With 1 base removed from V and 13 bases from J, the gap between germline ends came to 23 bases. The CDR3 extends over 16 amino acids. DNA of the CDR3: TGTGCCAGCAGCTTAGTTTTCTCTAGCGAGCATTCGGTTCAGTTCTTC. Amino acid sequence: CASSLVFSSEHSVQFF.

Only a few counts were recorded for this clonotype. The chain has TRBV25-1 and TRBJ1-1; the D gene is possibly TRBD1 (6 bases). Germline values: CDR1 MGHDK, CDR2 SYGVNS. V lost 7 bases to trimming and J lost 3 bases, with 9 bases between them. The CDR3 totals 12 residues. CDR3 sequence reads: CASKAGDTEAFF. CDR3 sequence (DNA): TGTGCCAGCAAAGCAGGGGACACTGAAGCTTTCTTT.

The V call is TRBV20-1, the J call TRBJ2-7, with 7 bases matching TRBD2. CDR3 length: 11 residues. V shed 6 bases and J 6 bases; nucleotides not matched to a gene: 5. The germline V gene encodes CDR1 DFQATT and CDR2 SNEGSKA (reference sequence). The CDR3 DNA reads TGCAGTGCCAGTACTAGCGTCGAGCAGTACTTC. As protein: CSASTSVEQYF.

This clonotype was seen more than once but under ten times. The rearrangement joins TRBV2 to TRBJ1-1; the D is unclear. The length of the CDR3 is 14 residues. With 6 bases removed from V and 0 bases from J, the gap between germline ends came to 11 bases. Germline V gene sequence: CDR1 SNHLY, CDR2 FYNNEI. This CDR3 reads CASRLTHMNTEAFF. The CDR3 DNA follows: TGTGCCAGCAGGCTGACACACATGAACACTGAAGCTTTCTTT.

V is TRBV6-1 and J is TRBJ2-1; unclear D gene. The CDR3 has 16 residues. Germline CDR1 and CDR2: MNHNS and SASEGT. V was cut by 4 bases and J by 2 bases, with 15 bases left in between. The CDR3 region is CASSARIVEPYNEQFF. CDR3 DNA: TGTGCCAGCAGTGCGAGAATAGTAGAGCCCTACAATGAGCAGTTCTTC.

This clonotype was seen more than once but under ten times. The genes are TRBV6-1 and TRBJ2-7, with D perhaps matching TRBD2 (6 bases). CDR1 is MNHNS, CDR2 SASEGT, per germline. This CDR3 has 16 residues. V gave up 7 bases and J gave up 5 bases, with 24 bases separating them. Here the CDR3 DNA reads TGTGCCAGCAATAGTTGGGAGGACGGGCGGATCCACGAGCAGTACTTC. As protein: CASNSWEDGRIHEQYF.

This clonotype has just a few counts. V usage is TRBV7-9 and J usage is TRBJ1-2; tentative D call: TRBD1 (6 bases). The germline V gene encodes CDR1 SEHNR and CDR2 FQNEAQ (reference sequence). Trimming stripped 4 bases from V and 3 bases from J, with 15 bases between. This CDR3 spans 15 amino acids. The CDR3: CASSYGGGRDYGYTF. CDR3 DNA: TGTGCCAGCAGCTATGGGGGGGGCCGGGACTATGGCTACACCTTC.

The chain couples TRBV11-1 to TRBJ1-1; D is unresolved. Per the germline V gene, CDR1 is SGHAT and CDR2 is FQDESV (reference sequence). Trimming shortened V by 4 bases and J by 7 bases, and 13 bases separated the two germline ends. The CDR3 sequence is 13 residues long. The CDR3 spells CASSYEGQSEAFF. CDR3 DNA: TGTGCCAGCAGCTATGAAGGGCAGAGTGAAGCTTTCTTT. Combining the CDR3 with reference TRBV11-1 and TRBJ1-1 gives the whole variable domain EAEVAQSPRYKITEKSQAVAFWCDPISGHATLYWYRQILGQGPELLVQFQDESVVDDSQLPKDRFSAERLKGVDSTLKIQPAELGDSAMYLCASSYEGQSEAFFGQGTRLTVV.

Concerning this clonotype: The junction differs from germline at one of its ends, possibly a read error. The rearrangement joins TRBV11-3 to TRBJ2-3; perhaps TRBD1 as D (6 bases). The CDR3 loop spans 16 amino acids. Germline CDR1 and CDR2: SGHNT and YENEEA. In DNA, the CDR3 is TGTGCCAGCAGCTTAGGACAGGCCTCGAGCACAGATACGAAGTATTTT. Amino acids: CASSLGQASSTDTKYF.

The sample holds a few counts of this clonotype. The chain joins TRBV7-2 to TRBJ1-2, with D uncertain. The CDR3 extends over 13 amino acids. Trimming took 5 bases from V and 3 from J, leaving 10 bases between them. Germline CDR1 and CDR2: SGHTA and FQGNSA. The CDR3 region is CASSAQEYYGYTF. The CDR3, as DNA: TGTGCCAGCAGCGCCCAGGAATACTATGGCTACACCTTC.

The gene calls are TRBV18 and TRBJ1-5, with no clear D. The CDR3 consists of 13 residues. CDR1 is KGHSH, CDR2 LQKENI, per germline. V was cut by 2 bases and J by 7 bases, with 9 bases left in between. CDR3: CASSPGPGQPQHF. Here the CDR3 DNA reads TGTGCCAGCTCACCAGGACCGGGACAGCCCCAGCATTTT.

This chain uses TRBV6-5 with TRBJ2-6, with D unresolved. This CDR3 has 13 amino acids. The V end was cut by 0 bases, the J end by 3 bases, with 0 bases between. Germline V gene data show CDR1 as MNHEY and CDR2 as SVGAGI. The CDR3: CASSYSGANVLTF. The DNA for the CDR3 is TGTGCCAGCAGTTACTCTGGGGCCAACGTCCTGACTTTC.

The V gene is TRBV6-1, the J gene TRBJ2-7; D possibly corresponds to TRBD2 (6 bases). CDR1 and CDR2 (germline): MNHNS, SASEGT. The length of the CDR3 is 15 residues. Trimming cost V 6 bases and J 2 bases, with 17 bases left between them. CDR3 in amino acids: CASSPGLGGTYEQYF. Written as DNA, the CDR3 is TGTGCCAGCAGCCCAGGACTCGGGGGTACCTACGAGCAGTACTTC.

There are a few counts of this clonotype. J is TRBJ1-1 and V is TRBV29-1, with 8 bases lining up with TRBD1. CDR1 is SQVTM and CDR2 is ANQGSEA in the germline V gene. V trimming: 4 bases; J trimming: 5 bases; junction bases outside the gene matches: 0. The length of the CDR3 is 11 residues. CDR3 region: CSVGTGTEAFF. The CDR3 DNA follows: TGCAGCGTTGGGACAGGGACTGAAGCTTTCTTT. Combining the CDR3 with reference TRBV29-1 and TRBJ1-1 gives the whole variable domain SAVISQKPSRDICQRGTSLTIQCQVDSQVTMMFWYRQQPGQSLTLIATANQGSEATYESGFVIDKFPISRPNLTFSTLTVSNMSPEDSSIYLCSVGTGTEAFFGQGTRLTVV.

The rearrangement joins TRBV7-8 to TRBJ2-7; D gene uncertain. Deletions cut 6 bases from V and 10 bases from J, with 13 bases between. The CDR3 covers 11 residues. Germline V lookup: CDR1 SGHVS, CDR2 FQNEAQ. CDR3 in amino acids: CASSSLADQYF. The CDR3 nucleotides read TGTGCCAGCAGTTCTCTGGCCGATCAGTACTTC.

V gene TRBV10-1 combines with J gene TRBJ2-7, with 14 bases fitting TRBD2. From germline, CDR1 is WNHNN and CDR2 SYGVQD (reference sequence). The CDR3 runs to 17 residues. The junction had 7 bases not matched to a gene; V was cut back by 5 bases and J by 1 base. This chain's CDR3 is CASSTTGLAGGSYEQYF. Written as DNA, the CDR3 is TGCGCCAGCAGTACAACCGGACTAGCGGGAGGTTCCTACGAGCAGTACTTC.